This TCR beta chain was observed in a study of T cells in Graves' hyperthyroidism and ophthalmopathy. Regarding the study as a whole: Also found in blood were most expanded thyroid clonotypes above 0.001.

Germline CDR1 is DFQATT and CDR2 is SNEGSKA (reference sequence). This CDR3 contains 12 residues. V was pared by 6 bases and J by 6 bases, with 6 bases of the junction left unmatched. In the case of this clonotype: Antigen unknown.

The TCR beta CDR3 regions underwent amplification using RNA transcripts as the source. A first-round RT-PCR of the TCR CDR3 used the HTBI primer set. TCRdb called the multiplex PCR reads again in MiXCR, with one record for every CDR3 protein. The sample has roughly 740,000 distinct CDR3 sequences; around 17% are singletons. The TCR originated in a man younger than 35 with Graves' hyperthyroidism. The gene calls are TRBV20-1 and TRBJ2-3; 7 nucleotides line up with TRBD1. Sequenced input: blood. Here the CDR3 reads CSAKDRKDTQYF. In DNA, the CDR3 is TGCAGTGCCAAGGACAGGAAGGATACGCAGTATTTT.